The 10 T cell receptor beta chains in this list originate from one sample, sequenced in a study of blood T cell repertoires in COVID-19. Using immunoSEQ multiplex PCR, the repertoire was profiled, and TCRdb retains in-frame clones only, with some absent. The sample consists of about 69,000 clones, about four fifths of them appearing once. Sequencing input: peripheral blood. Receptors originate from a human donor in a cohort sampled during active COVID-19.

This clone has more than one count but fewer than ten. Within the sample, other DNA sequences also encode this same CDR3. This chain connects TRBV7-9 to TRBJ2-1; TRBD2 matches 10 bases. Germline lookup yields CDR1 SEHNR and CDR2 FQNEAQ (reference sequence). The CDR3 has 15 amino acids. The V gene end was trimmed by 3 bases and the J gene end by 6 bases; junction bases not matched to a gene: 5. The CDR3 here is CASSFRLAGGNEQFF. The DNA of the CDR3 is TGTGCCAGCAGCTTTAGACTAGCGGGTGGCAATGAGCAGTTCTTC.

The CDR3 coding sequence is TGTGCCACCAGCCCTCGGACAGGATTTAATGAAAAACTGTTTTTT. Translating gives CATSPRTGFNEKLFF. The genes are TRBV15 and TRBJ1-4; 7 bases are a match to TRBD1. Germline V lookup: CDR1 LNHNV, CDR2 YYDKDF (reference sequence). V shed 5 bases and J 4 bases; nucleotides not matched to a gene: 7. The length of the CDR3 is 15 residues.

V usage is TRBV7-8 and J usage is TRBJ2-7; D is possibly TRBD2 (7 bases). The CDR3 is made up of 14 amino acids. Germline V gives CDR1 SGHVS, CDR2 FQNEAQ. Trimming left V 3 bases short and J 0 bases short, with 9 bases between. The CDR3 here is CASSLGGASYEQYF. The CDR3 coding sequence is TGTGCCAGCAGCTTGGGGGGGGCCTCCTACGAGCAGTACTTC.

V usage is TRBV5-1 and J usage is TRBJ2-1, with 14 bases lining up with TRBD2. The length of the CDR3 is 17 residues. The trim removed 0 bases at V and 7 bases at J, leaving 6 bases unmatched. Germline CDR1 and CDR2: SGHRS and YFSETQ. CDR3 coding DNA: TGCGCCAGCAGCTTGGCGAGGGGACTAGCGGGAGAGAATGAGCAGTTCTTC. Protein product: CASSLARGLAGENEQFF.

The count of this clone is one. The V gene is TRBV5-6, the J gene TRBJ2-3; D is unresolved. The CDR3 runs 13 residues. The ends were cut back, 2 bases at V and 1 base at J, with 5 bases in the middle. The germline V gene has CDR1 SGHDT and CDR2 YYEEEE. CDR3 nucleotide sequence: TGTGCCAGCAGCTTTCAGGGCACAGATACGCAGTATTTT. Its protein is CASSFQGTDTQYF.

The chain is built from TRBV6-5 and TRBJ2-7; TRBD1 matches 7 bases. V gave up 5 bases and J gave up 5 bases; unmatched junction bases: 9. This CDR3 is 14 amino acids long. CDR1 and CDR2 from the germline V gene are MNHEY and SVGAGI. The CDR3 DNA sequence: TGTGCCAGCAGTCCGACAGGGATTCCCCACGAGCAGTACTTC. The encoded protein is CASSPTGIPHEQYF.

The chain has TRBV19 and TRBJ1-5; possibly TRBD1 for D (5 bases). V was clipped by 6 bases and J by 5 bases, with 14 bases between them. Germline CDR1 is LNHDA and CDR2 is SQIVND (reference sequence). This CDR3 comprises 14 residues. CDR3 sequence: CASSRGGRDQPQHF. The CDR3 DNA follows: TGTGCCAGTAGCCGCGGGGGGAGAGATCAGCCCCAGCATTTT.

This clone has only one observation. The chain recombines TRBV5-6 with TRBJ1-1; perhaps TRBD1 as D (6 bases). CDR1 is SGHDT, CDR2 YYEEEE, per germline. This CDR3 is 19 amino acids long. V lost 0 bases to trimming and J lost 7 bases, with 28 bases between them. As DNA, the CDR3 is TGTGCCAGCAGCTTGGCCCGAGAGCACCCGCTAGAAACAGGGAGTGAAGCTTTCTTT. Translated, it gives CASSLAREHPLETGSEAFF. Supplemented by reference TRBV5-6 and TRBJ1-1, the full variable domain reads DAGVTQSPTHLIKTRGQQVTLRCSPKSGHDTVSWYQQALGQGPQFIFQYYEEEERQRGNFPDRFSGHQFPNYSSELNVNALLLGDSALYLCASSLAREHPLETGSEAFFGQGTRLTVV.

The genes are TRBV20-1 and TRBJ2-7; D is unresolved. V shed 0 bases and J shed 3 bases, with 3 bases lying between them. There are 11 residues in the CDR3. The V gene's germline CDR1 is DFQATT and CDR2 SNEGSKA (reference sequence). The CDR3 spells CSARDNYEQYF. As DNA, the CDR3 is TGCAGTGCTAGAGACAACTACGAGCAGTACTTC.

Many counts were recorded for this clone. The J gene is TRBJ2-3, the V gene TRBV9; the match to TRBD2 covers 9 bases. Germline values: CDR1 SGDLS, CDR2 YYNGEE. V lost 3 bases to trimming and J lost 7 bases; unmatched junction nucleotides: 12. CDR3 length: 16 residues. DNA for the CDR3: TGTGCCAGCAGCGGGGCTAGCGGGGTGGAGGGGAATACGCAGTATTTT. Translating gives CASSGASGVEGNTQYF.